This T cell receptor (beta chain) was recovered during a study of blood T cell repertoires in COVID-19. Looking at the study overall: Samples representing acute and convalescent COVID-19 were sourced from the United States, Italy and Spain. Sources were T cells, B-cell-depleted T cells, or PBMCs; the material itself was cDNA or gDNA.

In the authors' methods: Amplified reference gene primers provided the basis for estimating nucleated cell counts. TCRdb keeps only in-frame clones here, not all; method: immunoSEQ multiplex PCR. V, J and clone size derive from that table, while D and trimming were established from the DNA sequence. There are 90,000 to 150,000 clones in the sample; approximately 81% occur only once, and under 5% lies in the top ten. Trimming pared 5 bases from V and 8 bases from J, leaving 18 bases between. Germline V gene lookup returns CDR1 MNHEY and CDR2 SMNVEV (reference sequence). The CDR3 runs 14 residues. The chain employs TRBV27 and TRBJ1-2; tentatively, D is TRBD1 (6 bases). Input material: peripheral blood. The receptor's source is a woman aged 80 or over with acute or convalescent COVID-19. In DNA form, the CDR3 reads TGTGCCAGCAGTCCCAACAGGGTACGAGGAGGCTACACCTTC. Its protein product is CASSPNRVRGGYTF.